The 32 T cell receptor beta chains reported below all come from one sample, sequenced in a study of blood T cell repertoires in COVID-19. Method: immunoSEQ multiplex PCR; TCRdb's copy keeps in-frame clones and lacks some. The sample lists more than 300,000 clones, roughly 90% occurring once. The sample taken for sequencing was PBMCs or T cells enriched from blood (not recorded which). These receptors were collected from a woman aged 25-40 years who had recovered from COVID-19.

DNA of the CDR3: TGTGCCAGAAGCAGGGTGCCCAACTATGGCTACACCTTC. Protein product: CARSRVPNYGYTF. The V gene is TRBV28, the J gene TRBJ1-2; TRBD1 is a possible D gene (5 bases). CDR1 is MDHEN and CDR2 is SYDVKM in the germline V gene. Trimming cost V 9 bases and J 2 bases, with 13 bases left between them. The CDR3 has 13 residues.

As DNA, the CDR3 is TGTGCCAGCAGTGAGACCCGGGAGCTCTGGGGCACTGAAGCTTTCTTT. It yields the protein CASSETRELWGTEAFF. J is TRBJ1-1 and V is TRBV25-1; no clear D gene. Germline V gene data show CDR1 as MGHDK and CDR2 as SYGVNS. V lost 3 bases and J lost 4, with 18 bases in between. The CDR3 spans 16 residues.

The rearrangement links TRBV28 to TRBJ2-7, with TRBD2 as a possible D gene (5 bases). Per the germline V gene, CDR1 is MDHEN and CDR2 is SYDVKM. Between the trimmed V and J ends, which lost 7 bases and 4 bases, there was a span of 11 bases. This CDR3 region has 12 residues. The CDR3 sequence: CASNGMGYEQYF. As DNA, the CDR3 is TGTGCCAGCAACGGGATGGGATACGAGCAGTACTTC.

This clone has a single count. The genes are TRBV3-1 (or the pseudogene TRBV3-2) and TRBJ2-7; D call uncertain. The CDR3 has 11 residues. Deletions cut 3 bases from V and 3 bases from J, with 3 bases between. Looked up from germline, CDR1 is LGHDT and CDR2 is YNNKEL (reference sequence). CDR3 DNA sequence: TGTGCCAGCAGCCATTACTACGAGCAGTACTTC. Translated: CASSHYYEQYF.

This clone was found a few times. The chain employs TRBV9 and TRBJ2-6; D might be TRBD1 (5 bases). The germline gives CDR1 SGDLS, CDR2 YYNGEE. The CDR3 is 17 amino acids. V dropped 4 bases and J dropped 1 base, with 15 bases sitting between them. CDR3 sequence: CASSRIVSGSGANVLTF. The CDR3 DNA sequence: TGTGCCAGCAGCCGGATTGTTTCAGGGTCTGGGGCCAACGTCCTGACTTTC.

This clone has only a few counts. The rearrangement joins TRBV9 to TRBJ2-1; unclear D gene. Germline CDR1 and CDR2: SGDLS and YYNGEE. The CDR3 is 11 residues long. Trimming took off 3 bases at V and 5 bases at J, with 3 bases between the two ends. The CDR3 region is CASSAHNEQFF. CDR3 sequence (DNA): TGTGCCAGCAGCGCTCACAATGAGCAGTTCTTC.

This rearrangement joins TRBV3-1 (or the pseudogene TRBV3-2) to TRBJ1-2; 8 bases agree with TRBD1. V dropped 2 bases and J dropped 8; count of bases not matched to a gene: 13. Germline V CDR1 and CDR2: LGHDT, YNNKEL (reference sequence). The CDR3 loop spans 16 amino acids. CDR3 amino acids: CASSQNSGQGARGYTF. Written as DNA, the CDR3 is TGTGCCAGCAGCCAAAACTCCGGGCAGGGGGCGCGAGGCTACACCTTC.

V usage is TRBV28 and J usage is TRBJ2-1; 11 bases line up with TRBD2. CDR1 and CDR2 (germline): MDHEN, SYDVKM. There are 17 residues in the CDR3. The V segment lost 4 bases and the J segment 5 bases; nucleotides outside the gene matches: 10. CDR3 loop: CASSSPYPSGRNNEQFF. For the CDR3, the DNA is TGTGCCAGCAGTTCCCCTTATCCTAGCGGGAGGAACAATGAGCAGTTCTTC.

In its sample, this clone was seen once. The chain combines TRBV25-1 with TRBJ1-5; 7 bases are shared with TRBD1. J gave up 4 bases and V 6 bases, and 9 bases lay outside the gene matches. CDR1 and CDR2 from the germline V gene are MGHDK and SYGVNS. CDR3 size: 15 residues. The CDR3 loop is CASSPGDSYNQPQHF. The CDR3 DNA sequence: TGTGCCAGCAGCCCTGGGGACAGCTATAATCAGCCCCAGCATTTT.

The gene calls are TRBV7-9 and TRBJ1-6; 7 positions match TRBD1. CDR3 length: 15 residues. Germline CDR1 SEHNR, CDR2 FQNEAQ (reference sequence). J gave up 5 bases and V 5 bases, and 6 bases lay outside the gene matches. CDR3 bases: TGTGCCAGCAGCCAGGGGGTTGGGAATAATTCACCCCTCCACTTT. Encoded protein: CASSQGVGNNSPLHF. The entire variable domain, with the rest obtained from reference TRBV7-9 and TRBJ1-6, is as follows: DTGVSQNPRHKITKRGQNVTFRCDPISEHNRLYWYRQTLGQGPEFLTYFQNEAQLEKSRLLSDRFSAERPKGSFSTLEIQRTEQGDSAMYLCASSQGVGNNSPLHFGNGTRLTVT.

A few counts support this clone. This chain joins TRBV11-2 and TRBJ1-2; 10 positions agree with TRBD1. Germline CDR1 reads SGHAT; CDR2 reads FQNNGV. The CDR3 totals 15 residues. V was clipped by 5 bases and J by 7 bases; unmatched bases: 10. The chain's CDR3 is CASSKDRGRIGGYTF. The CDR3 DNA follows: TGTGCCAGCAGCAAAGACAGGGGGCGGATTGGTGGCTACACCTTC.

V usage is TRBV23-1 and J usage is TRBJ2-1; TRBD1 matches 11 bases. TRBV23-1 falls under the ORF class, with uncertain function. V shed 8 bases, J shed 6 bases, and the junction held 9 bases outside the gene matches. The CDR3 sequence is 15 residues long. CDR3 coding DNA: TGCGCCAGCGGGGGAGAGGGACAGGGGGGCAATGAGCAGTTCTTC. Amino acids: CASGGEGQGGNEQFF.

CDR3 residues: CASSFSSGGYNEQFF. CDR3 nucleotide sequence: TGTGCCAGCAGCTTTTCTAGCGGGGGGTACAATGAGCAGTTCTTC. The chain couples TRBV11-3 to TRBJ2-1, with 11 nucleotides matching TRBD2. This CDR3 region has 15 residues. J lost 4 bases, V lost 3 bases, and 2 bases had no gene match. Germline assignment: CDR1 SGHNT and CDR2 YENEEA.

The rearrangement uses TRBV10-3 and TRBJ2-3; the D gene is possibly TRBD2 (6 bases). This CDR3 has 13 residues. Germline CDR1 is ENHRY and CDR2 is SYGVKD. V was shortened by 6 bases and J by 2 bases, with 9 bases between the two germline ends. The CDR3 DNA reads TGTGCCATCAGGGGACTCAACACAGATACGCAGTATTTT. Amino acids: CAIRGLNTDTQYF.

The rearrangement uses TRBV15 and TRBJ2-1; 11 positions agree with TRBD2. The CDR3 covers 16 residues. J gave up 10 bases and V 0 bases, and 8 bases lay outside the gene matches. Germline lookup yields CDR1 LNHNV and CDR2 YYDKDF (reference sequence). CDR3 DNA sequence: TGTGCCACCAGCAGAGAAATAGCGGGAGGGCCTAGAGAGCAGTTCTTC. Protein: CATSREIAGGPREQFF.

The chain employs TRBV28 and TRBJ1-1; the D is unclear. CDR1 and CDR2 (germline): MDHEN, SYDVKM. V lost 6 bases to trimming and J lost 11 bases, with 19 bases between them. CDR3 length: 13 residues. CDR3 sequence: CASSTTQALYAFF. CDR3 nucleotide sequence: TGTGCCAGCAGCACCACCCAGGCCCTGTATGCTTTCTTT.

The rearrangement links TRBV5-4 to TRBJ1-2, with a possible D match to TRBD1 (6 bases). Germline V gene lookup returns CDR1 SGHNT and CDR2 YYREEE (reference sequence). V was shortened by 1 base and J by 7 bases, with 14 bases between the two germline ends. CDR3 length equals 14 residues. DNA of the CDR3: TGTGCCAGCAGCTTGTCAGGGGTTGCGCTTGGCTACACCTTC. As protein: CASSLSGVALGYTF.

The V call is TRBV21-1, the J call TRBJ1-2; the D call in the table, TRBD1, was not verified against the DNA. TRBV21-1 is labeled a pseudogene. CDR3 length: 13 residues. The DNA for the CDR3 is TGTGCCAGCAGCAGGGGGACAGACTATGGCTACACCTTC. This codes for CASSRGTDYGYTF.

The V call is TRBV12-3 or TRBV12-4, the J call TRBJ2-2; 7 nucleotides agree with TRBD2. CDR3 length: 13 residues. Unmatched junction bases numbered 0, after V lost 4 bases and J lost 4 bases. Written as DNA, the CDR3 is TGTGCCAGCAGTTGGGGGGGCACCGGGGAGCTGTTTTTT. It specifies CASSWGGTGELFF.

In its sample, this clone was seen once. The chain is built from TRBV28 and TRBJ2-3; D is unclear. The length of the CDR3 is 16 residues. With 5 bases removed from V and 0 bases from J, the gap between germline ends came to 15 bases. Germline V lookup: CDR1 MDHEN, CDR2 SYDVKM. The CDR3 DNA follows: TGTGCCAGCAGTGTGGGCCATCGCTCTAGCACAGATACGCAGTATTTT. Its protein is CASSVGHRSSTDTQYF. The full variable domain, completed using reference TRBV28 and TRBJ2-3, is DVKVTQSSRYLVKRTGEKVFLECVQDMDHENMFWYRQDPGLGLRLIYFSYDVKMKEKGDIPEGYSVSREKKERFSLILESASTNQTSMYLCASSVGHRSSTDTQYFGPGTRLTVL.

The chain combines TRBV16 with TRBJ1-2; D is uncertain. This CDR3 has 14 amino acids. The germline V gene has CDR1 KGHSY and CDR2 FQNENV. Trimming shortened V by 2 bases and J by 4 bases, and 11 bases separated the two germline ends. CDR3 region: CASSQGELGYGYTF. CDR3 nucleotides: TGTGCCAGCAGCCAAGGGGAGCTCGGCTATGGCTACACCTTC.

The genes are TRBV5-1 and TRBJ1-5, with 7 bases fitting TRBD1. Germline V CDR1 and CDR2: SGHRS, YFSETQ. This CDR3 has 17 residues. V shed 3 bases, J shed 6 bases, and the junction held 15 bases outside the gene matches. DNA of the CDR3: TGCGCCAGCAGCTCCCCAGGTGTTGACAGGGAAGTTCAGCCCCAGCATTTT. It codes for CASSSPGVDREVQPQHF.

This clone turned up a few times. The chain is built from TRBV27 and TRBJ2-7, with 11 positions matching TRBD2. V was pared by 2 bases and J by 0 bases, with 6 bases of the junction left unmatched. This CDR3 has 17 residues. Germline CDR1 and CDR2: MNHEY and SMNVEV (reference sequence). CDR3 loop: CASSLTSGGPSSYEQYF. The DNA of the CDR3 is TGTGCCAGCAGTTTAACTAGCGGGGGCCCCAGCTCCTACGAGCAGTACTTC.

The chain couples TRBV15 to TRBJ2-2; 7 bases align to TRBD1. The ends lost 0 bases at V and 4 bases at J; junction bases unmatched: 5. This CDR3 comprises 16 residues. The germline CDR1 and CDR2 sequences are LNHNV and YYDKDF (reference sequence). The CDR3 DNA is TGTGCCACCAGCAGAGAGTCGGCAGGGGGCACCGGGGAGCTGTTTTTT. The encoded protein is CATSRESAGGTGELFF.

This clone was detected only once. The gene calls are TRBV5-4 and TRBJ2-1; the match to TRBD2 covers 7 bases. Looked up from germline, CDR1 is SGHNT and CDR2 is YYREEE (reference sequence). Trimming at V came to 0 bases and at J to 7 bases, leaving 7 bases not matched to a gene. The CDR3 contains 15 residues. DNA of the CDR3: TGTGCCAGCAGCTTGGACGGGAGGCCAGGGAATGAGCAGTTCTTC. Protein sequence: CASSLDGRPGNEQFF. Using reference TRBV5-4 and TRBJ2-1 for the parts outside the CDR3, the full variable domain is ETGVTQSPTHLIKTRGQQVTLRCSSQSGHNTVSWYQQALGQGPQFIFQYYREEENGRGNFPPRFSGLQFPNYSSELNVNALELDDSALYLCASSLDGRPGNEQFFGPGTRLTVL.

The chain recombines TRBV11-3 with TRBJ2-7, with TRBD1 identical over 7 bases. From germline, CDR1 is SGHNT and CDR2 YENEEA. This CDR3 is 14 amino acids long. The V gene end was trimmed by 4 bases and the J gene end by 6 bases; junction bases not matched to a gene: 9. This CDR3 is CASSSLGQVGEQYF. CDR3 DNA sequence: TGTGCCAGCAGCTCCCTCGGACAGGTAGGCGAGCAGTACTTC.

J is TRBJ1-2 and V is TRBV15; tentative D call: TRBD1 (5 bases). This CDR3 comprises 15 residues. The V gene lost 0 bases and the J gene lost 6 bases, with 14 bases spanning the gap. Germline values: CDR1 LNHNV, CDR2 YYDKDF (reference sequence). CDR3 protein: CATSRDWGRLNGYTF. The CDR3 bases are TGTGCCACCAGCAGAGATTGGGGCAGGTTAAATGGCTACACCTTC.

This clone was found once. Written as DNA, the CDR3 is TGTGCCAGCAGGGTGGGACAGGGCTATGGCTACACCTTC. This gives the protein CASRVGQGYGYTF. The chain uses TRBV6-5 and TRBJ1-2; TRBD1 matches 9 bases. Germline V gene data show CDR1 as MNHEY and CDR2 as SVGAGI. After removal of 6 bases from V and 4 bases from J, the junction contained 3 bases not matched to a gene. The CDR3 has 13 amino acids.

The rearrangement uses TRBV10-3 and TRBJ2-3; TRBD2 matches at 12 bases. The CDR3 extends over 19 amino acids. Per germline, CDR1 ENHRY and CDR2 SYGVKD. The J segment lost 4 bases and the V segment lost 5 bases, leaving 16 bases of the junction unmatched. CDR3: CAISTNPGLAGPRADTQYF. The CDR3 bases are TGTGCCATCAGTACCAATCCGGGACTAGCGGGCCCACGGGCAGATACGCAGTATTTT.

This clone was detected only once. The V gene is TRBV28, the J gene TRBJ1-1; no firm D call. The germline gives CDR1 MDHEN, CDR2 SYDVKM. Deletions cut 1 base from V and 0 bases from J, with 6 bases between. The CDR3 is 14 amino acids. The CDR3 nucleotides read TGTGCCAGCAGTTTATTGGCAATGAACACTGAAGCTTTCTTT. Protein: CASSLLAMNTEAFF.

The chain uses TRBV5-1 and TRBJ2-6, with TRBD2 matching 8 bases. CDR3 size: 18 residues. Trimming at V came to 1 base and at J to 0 bases, leaving 6 bases not matched to a gene. Germline CDR1 SGHRS, CDR2 YFSETQ. CDR3 bases: TGCGCCAGCAGCTTGACTGGCGGGGGGTACTCTGGGGCCAACGTCCTGACTTTC. This codes for CASSLTGGGYSGANVLTF.

The CDR3 reads CASKEEVRGTEAFF. In DNA form, the CDR3 reads TGTGCCAGCAAGGAGGAGGTGAGAGGCACTGAAGCTTTCTTT. The rearrangement uses TRBV2 and TRBJ1-1; D ambiguous. The CDR3 has 14 amino acids. Trimming left V 7 bases short and J 4 bases short, with 16 bases between. Germline assignment: CDR1 SNHLY and CDR2 FYNNEI.